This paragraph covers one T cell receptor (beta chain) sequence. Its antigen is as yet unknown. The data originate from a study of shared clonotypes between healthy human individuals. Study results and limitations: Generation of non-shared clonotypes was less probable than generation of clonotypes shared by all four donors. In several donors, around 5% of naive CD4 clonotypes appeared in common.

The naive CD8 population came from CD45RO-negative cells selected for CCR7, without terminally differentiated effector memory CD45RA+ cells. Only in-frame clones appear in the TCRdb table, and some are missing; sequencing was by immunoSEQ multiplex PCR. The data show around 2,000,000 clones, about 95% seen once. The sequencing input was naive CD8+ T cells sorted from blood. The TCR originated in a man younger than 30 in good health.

The CDR3 reads CASSFRAGVAYEQYF. CDR3 sequence (DNA): TGTGCCAGCAGTTTCCGAGCGGGAGTAGCCTACGAGCAGTACTTC. The chain is built from TRBV27 and TRBJ2-7; 8 bases align to TRBD2. This CDR3 is 15 amino acids long. Germline V gene sequence: CDR1 MNHEY, CDR2 SMNVEV (reference sequence). Trimming took 3 bases from V and 2 from J; bases not matched to a gene: 6.